These 10 T cell receptor beta chains came from one sample sequenced in a study of T cell changes during pregnancy in multiple sclerosis. Profiling relied on immunoSEQ multiplex PCR, and the TCRdb table lists in-frame clones only, not all of them. The sample holds 50,000 to 70,000 clones, 75% to 95% seen once. The sequenced sample was CD8+ T cells from peripheral blood mononuclear cells, obtained before pregnancy. Receptors originate from a female donor with multiple sclerosis, enrolled in a pregnancy study.

The chain carries TRBV7-2 and TRBJ2-1; TRBD2 matches at 13 bases. The junction had 11 bases not matched to a gene; V was cut back by 6 bases and J by 9 bases. Germline CDR1 SGHTA, CDR2 FQGNSA. There are 16 residues in the CDR3. The CDR3, as DNA: TGTGCCAGCAGACCACTAGCGGGGGGGCGTTGGGGTGAGCAGTTCTTC. Protein sequence: CASRPLAGGRWGEQFF.

The chain combines TRBV7-3 with TRBJ2-2; D gene uncertain. Germline lookup yields CDR1 SGHTA and CDR2 FQGTGA. CDR3 length: 14 residues. V lost 0 bases and J 4 bases, leaving 6 bases between the germline ends. The CDR3 is CASSLTPGTGELFF. Here the CDR3 DNA reads TGTGCCAGCAGCTTAACTCCGGGCACCGGGGAGCTGTTTTTT.

V and J are TRBV5-1 and TRBJ1-1, with D unresolved. The V end was cut by 6 bases, the J end by 5 bases, with 14 bases between. In germline, CDR1 is SGHRS, CDR2 YFSETQ. The CDR3 spans 13 residues. In DNA form, the CDR3 reads TGCGCCAGCACCTCTACGGGGTTTACTGAAGCTTTCTTT. This codes for CASTSTGFTEAFF.

A single count supports this clone. The gene calls are TRBV25-1 and TRBJ2-7; D possibly corresponds to TRBD1 (5 bases). V was shortened by 5 bases and J by 5 bases, with 10 bases between the two germline ends. This CDR3 has 12 amino acids. The germline CDR1 and CDR2 sequences are MGHDK and SYGVNS. This chain's CDR3 is CASSITGDEQYF. In nucleotides, the CDR3 is TGTGCCAGCAGTATAACAGGAGACGAGCAGTACTTC.

The rearrangement joins TRBV7-8 to TRBJ1-5, with D possibly matching TRBD1 (6 bases). V was trimmed by 5 bases and J by 0 bases, leaving 17 bases between them. This CDR3 has 17 amino acids. CDR1 is SGHVS, CDR2 FQNEAQ, per germline. The CDR3 DNA reads TGTGCCAGCAGCGTTGGGGGGGCCTCTTATAGCAATCAGCCCCAGCATTTT. It specifies CASSVGGASYSNQPQHF.

The chain carries TRBV7-8 and TRBJ2-7; 10 nucleotides match TRBD2. The length of the CDR3 is 17 residues. V shed 1 base, J shed 1 base, and the junction held 7 bases outside the gene matches. Per the germline V gene, CDR1 is SGHVS and CDR2 is FQNEAQ. In DNA form, the CDR3 reads TGTGCCAGCAGCTTAGTTGTAGCGGGGGGCATTTCCTACGAGCAGTACTTC. The encoded protein is CASSLVVAGGISYEQYF. Looking up the rest from reference TRBV7-8 and TRBJ2-7 gives the full variable domain: GAGVSQSPRYKVAKRGQDVALRCDPISGHVSLFWYQQALGQGPEFLTYFQNEAQLDKSGLPSDRFFAERPEGSVSTLKIQRTQQEDSAVYLCASSLVVAGGISYEQYFGPGTRLTVT.

This chain links TRBV7-2 with TRBJ2-3; 8 nucleotides align to TRBD2. The germline CDR1 and CDR2 sequences are SGHTA and FQGNSA. V dropped 4 bases and J dropped 2; count of bases not matched to a gene: 5. This CDR3 is built from 15 residues. The CDR3 DNA follows: TGTGCCAGCAGCTCGACGGGGGGGCCCACAGATACGCAGTATTTT. It translates to CASSSTGGPTDTQYF.

V is TRBV2 and J is TRBJ2-7; 13 nucleotides match TRBD2. V shed 6 bases, J shed 1 base, and the junction held 3 bases outside the gene matches. The CDR3 extends over 15 amino acids. Germline-derived CDR1 and CDR2 are SNHLY and FYNNEI. The CDR3 region has the DNA TGTGCCAGCAGGGGGACTAGCGGGGAGTCCTACGAGCAGTACTTC. Its translation is CASRGTSGESYEQYF.

Notes on this clone: This sample includes further DNA sequences coding for the same CDR3. This chain joins TRBV6-4 and TRBJ2-3; 10 positions match TRBD2. Germline V gene sequence: CDR1 MRHNA, CDR2 SNTAGT. The CDR3 has 15 amino acids. V shed 2 bases, J shed 2 bases, and the junction held 1 base outside the gene matches. The CDR3 loop is CASSDSGGATDTQYF. The CDR3 coding sequence is TGTGCCAGCAGTGACAGCGGGGGGGCCACAGATACGCAGTATTTT.

The chain employs TRBV9 and TRBJ2-1; 9 bases align to TRBD1. Germline lookup yields CDR1 SGDLS and CDR2 YYNGEE. The CDR3 totals 15 residues. The J segment lost 10 bases and the V segment lost 3 bases, leaving 11 bases of the junction unmatched. The CDR3 protein is CASSARTGAGLEQFF. The CDR3 nucleotides are TGTGCCAGCAGCGCCCGGACAGGGGCTGGTTTAGAGCAGTTCTTC.